This entry concerns a single T cell receptor beta chain. Its specificity is unknown. The data originate from a study of somatic mutations in cytotoxic T cells in rheumatoid arthritis. Regarding the study as a whole: Slight underrepresentation of TRBV07 in rheumatoid arthritis patients was not adjusted for multiple comparisons. The study found no significant difference in CD8+ T-cell clonality between rheumatoid arthritis patients and age-matched healthy controls.

Germline-derived CDR1 and CDR2 are SNHLY and FYNNEI. V was clipped by 2 bases and J by 4 bases, with 10 bases between them. The CDR3 is 14 residues long. Clones were read by immunoSEQ multiplex PCR, and TCRdb kept only the in-frame ones, dropping some. The table lists 1,500 or so clones, around 90% of them singletons. The study pulled out CD4+ and CD8+ cells with positive magnetic bead selection and then checked their purity by flow cytometry. The material sequenced was CD8+ T cells sorted from blood. The chain links TRBV2 to TRBJ2-3, with D perhaps matching TRBD2 (7 bases). This clonotype originated in a woman aged 70-85 years with rheumatoid arthritis. The CDR3 region has the DNA TGTGCCAGCAGTGAAAGGGGGGGGGCAGATACGCAGTATTTT. Translation: CASSERGGADTQYF.